These T cell receptor beta chains were read from a single sample in a study of chemoradiotherapy in HPV16-positive cancers. Sequencing was performed with immunoSEQ multiplex PCR; in TCRdb, only in-frame clones are kept and a portion is missing. Of some 10,000 clones detected, about 90% appear once; the ten largest clones hold more than 9%. Specimen: blood, collected from a patient who underwent chemoradiotherapy. The receptor set was obtained from a human donor with HPV-associated anogenital cancer. The CDR3 runs from the conserved cysteine through the conserved F or W. D genes are given only for firm matches. Not all rows give a size; the values are once, few, many and, for expanded clones, a class.

>.|TRBJ2-5|TRBV5-4|.
TGTGCCAGCAGCTTCGGGGGATGGGAGACCCAGTACTTC
CASSFGGWETQYF
>.|TRBJ1-1|TRBV20-1|TRBD1
TGCAGTGCTAAAGACAGGGCTGAAGCTTTCTTT
CSAKDRAEAFF
>.|TRBJ2-1|TRBV9|.
TGTGCCAGCAGCGTAGCGGGCAGTTACAATGAGCAGTTCTTC
CASSVAGSYNEQFF
>.|TRBJ2-5|TRBV29-1|TRBD2
TGCAGCGTTGAATTTTGGGCTAGCGGGGGTAACCAAGAGACCCAGTACTTC
CSVEFWASGGNQETQYF
>.|TRBJ2-3|TRBV7-2|TRBD2
TGTGCCAGCAGCTTAACGCAGCGGGGGGGCGGCACAGATACGCAGTATTTT
CASSLTQRGGGTDTQYF
>.|TRBJ2-7|TRBV5-4|TRBD2
TGTGCCAGCAGGCCCGGGACTAGCGGGGTCGCCTACGAGCAGTACTTC
CASRPGTSGVAYEQYF
>.|TRBJ2-1|TRBV30|.
TGTGCCTGGAGTCCACACCCCAGAAGTGAGCAGTTCTTC
CAWSPHPRSEQFF
>.|TRBJ1-2|TRBV11-2|.
TGTGCCAGCAGCTTAGCGGTATCTAACTATGGCTACACCTTC
CASSLAVSNYGYTF
>once|TRBJ1-1|TRBV5-1|.
TGCGCCAGCAGCTTGCTCCCGGACAGAGACACTGAAGCTTTCTTT
CASSLLPDRDTEAFF
>few|TRBJ2-5|TRBV7-9|.
TGTGCCAGCAGCCTAAGAGGTGAGGGGCCCGGAGGAGAGACCCAGTACTTC
CASSLRGEGPGGETQYF
>.|TRBJ2-7|TRBV4-3|TRBD1
TGCGCCAGCAGCCCAACGGGACAGGGTTTGGGATTCGAGCAGTACTTC
CASSPTGQGLGFEQYF
>.|TRBJ1-2|TRBV28|.
TGTGCCAGCAGTTTAGTGGCGGAATATGGCTACACCTTC
CASSLVAEYGYTF
>few|TRBJ1-6|TRBV5-1|.
TGCGCCAGCAGCGCATGGGGGGAGTATAATTCACCCCTCCACTTT
CASSAWGEYNSPLHF
>.|TRBJ2-7|TRBV7-9|TRBD2
TGTGCCAGCAGCCCCCGGGAGGAGCGCGAGCAGTACTTC
CASSPREEREQYF
>.|TRBJ2-5|TRBV5-1|TRBD1
TGCGCCAGCAGCACAGAATCGACAGGGGCACAAGAGACCCAGTACTTC
CASSTESTGAQETQYF
>.|TRBJ2-5|TRBV5-6|.
TGTGCCAGCAGCTTGGGAGGATGGCAAGAGACCCAGTACTTC
CASSLGGWQETQYF
>.|TRBJ2-2|TRBV19|.
TGTGCCAGTAGTATAAGGGGCACCGGGGAGCTGTTTTTT
CASSIRGTGELFF
>.|TRBJ2-1|TRBV18|.
TGTGCCAGCTCACCACTTAGGGGCACGGATGAGCAGTTCTTC
CASSPLRGTDEQFF
>.|TRBJ1-3|TRBV4-3|.
TGCGCCAGCAGCCAAGATTCCACAGGGTCGGGAAACACCATATATTTT
CASSQDSTGSGNTIYF
>.|TRBJ2-1|TRBV4-3|.
TGCGCCAGCAGCCAAGCACTACGAGTGGAGCAGTTCTTC
CASSQALRVEQFF
>.|TRBJ2-2|TRBV4-1|TRBD2
TGCGCCAGCAGCCAAGATATGGCGGGAGCAGCCAACACCGGGGAGCTGTTTTTT
CASSQDMAGAANTGELFF
>.|TRBJ2-1|TRBV9|TRBD1
TGTGCCAGCAGCAACCGGGACAGGGCCTACAATGAGCAGTTCTTC
CASSNRDRAYNEQFF
>.|TRBJ2-3|TRBV6-4|TRBD2
TGTGCCAGCAGTGACGGTGCGGGGGGGCCTGATACGCAGTATTTT
CASSDGAGGPDTQYF
>.|TRBJ2-6|TRBV10-3|.
TGTGCCATCAGTGGCCGGGTCGGCTCTGGGGCCAACGTCCTGACTTTC
CAISGRVGSGANVLTF
>.|TRBJ2-7|TRBV15|.
TGTGCCACCAGCTCAGAGGCCTTAGACGCTAGGGGCGAGCAGTACTTC
CATSSEALDARGEQYF
>.|TRBJ2-7|TRBV25-1|TRBD1
TGTGCCAGCAGTGATCCGGGACAGGGCCCTGTAGCCTACGAGCAGTACTTC
CASSDPGQGPVAYEQYF
>.|TRBJ2-7|TRBV10-3|.
TGTGCCATCAGTGAACAGGGTGGCTCCTACGAGCAGTACTTC
CAISEQGGSYEQYF
>.|TRBJ1-5|TRBV6-6|.
TGTGCCAGCTCAGACGGGTTAAATCAGCCCCAGCATTTT
CASSDGLNQPQHF
>.|TRBJ1-2|TRBV30|.
TGTGCCTGGGGACCCCTGACCTATGGCTACACCTTC
CAWGPLTYGYTF
>.|TRBJ1-2|TRBV7-9|TRBD1
TGTGCCAGCAGCCACGACAGGGGGGTTTATGGCTACACCTTC
CASSHDRGVYGYTF
>.|TRBJ2-3|TRBV18|.
TGTGCCAGCTCACCTCTCCCCGATACGCAGTATTTT
CASSPLPDTQYF
>.|TRBJ1-2|TRBV6-1|.
TGTGCCAGCAGTGAAGCCTTTGTCAGGGCGCAAACTAACTATGGCTACACCTTC
CASSEAFVRAQTNYGYTF
>.|TRBJ1-6|TRBV30|.
TGTGCCTGGAGTGTTAATTCACCCCTCCACTTT
CAWSVNSPLHF
>few|TRBJ1-6|TRBV6-5|.
TGTGCCAGCATCTTCCGGGACACAAATTCACCCCTCCACTTT
CASIFRDTNSPLHF
>.|TRBJ1-2|TRBV5-6|.
TGTGCCAGCAGCCTTGCCCTGGCGGAGTATGGCTACACCTTC
CASSLALAEYGYTF
>.|TRBJ1-2|TRBV5-4|.
TGTGCCAGCAGCTTGGACGGGGACGGCCGGGGGTACACCTTC
CASSLDGDGRGYTF
>.|TRBJ2-2|TRBV29-1|.
TGCAGCGTTTCCGGGGCCACCGGGGAGCTGTTTTTT
CSVSGATGELFF
>few|TRBJ1-1|TRBV12-5|.
TGTGCTAGTGGCCTTGGACAGAACACTGAAGCTTTCTTT
CASGLGQNTEAFF
>.|TRBJ2-5|TRBV5-4|TRBD1
TGTGCCAGCAGCTCACCGACAGGGGGTCAAGAGACCCAGTACTTC
CASSSPTGGQETQYF
>.|TRBJ1-5|TRBV6-5|.
TGTGCCAGCAGTGGAGCCTCCAATCAGCCCCAGCATTTT
CASSGASNQPQHF
>.|TRBJ2-7|TRBV5-1|TRBD2
TGCGCCAGCAGCTTGACTAGCGGGAGGGCCGATGAGCAGTACTTC
CASSLTSGRADEQYF
>.|TRBJ1-2|TRBV6-6|.
TGTGCCAGCAGTTACGTAGGGGGGGGCTACACCTTC
CASSYVGGGYTF
>once|TRBJ2-1|TRBV6-5|TRBD2
TGTGCCAGCAGTTATGTAGCGGGGGCCAATGAGCAGTTCTTC
CASSYVAGANEQFF
>.|TRBJ2-3|TRBV5-6|.
TGTGCCAGCAGCTTGGGCGTGGGCACAGATACGCAGTATTTT
CASSLGVGTDTQYF
>.|TRBJ1-2|TRBV5-4|.
TGTGCCAGCAGCCGAGCAGGGTTTACTAACTATGGCTACACCTTC
CASSRAGFTNYGYTF
>.|TRBJ1-6|TRBV6-5|.
TGTGCCAGCAGTTACTCTATTCCGGGTTCACCCCTCCACTTT
CASSYSIPGSPLHF
>.|TRBJ1-2|TRBV5-4|.
TGTGCCAGCAGTCCCTCTCGGGCCATCTTTGGGTATGGCTACACCTTC
CASSPSRAIFGYGYTF
>.|TRBJ1-2|TRBV5-1|TRBD1
TGCGCCAGCAGCTTGTGGGACAGGAAAAGTAACTATGGCTACACCTTC
CASSLWDRKSNYGYTF
>.|TRBJ1-6|TRBV6-1|.
TGTGCCAGCAGGGAGGGGGCCTATAATTCACCCCTCCACTTT
CASREGAYNSPLHF
>.|TRBJ1-6|TRBV6-1|.
TGTGCCAGCAGGGACCTGTCCTATAATTCACCCCTCCACTTT
CASRDLSYNSPLHF
>.|TRBJ1-1|TRBV7-9|.
TGTGCCAGCAGCCCCAGCATGAACACTGAAGCTTTCTTT
CASSPSMNTEAFF
>.|TRBJ1-2|TRBV19|.
TGTGCCAGTACTCCAGACTTCGCCGCTATTACCCCCAGTGGCTACACCTTC
CASTPDFAAITPSGYTF
>.|TRBJ2-1|TRBV9|TRBD1
TGTGCCAGCAGCGTTCGGACAGGGGTCTCCCATGAGCAGTTCTTC
CASSVRTGVSHEQFF
>.|TRBJ1-6|TRBV7-2|TRBD1
TGTGCCAGCAGCACCCACCGGGACAGGAACTCACCCCTCCACTTT
CASSTHRDRNSPLHF
>few|TRBJ1-1|TRBV7-2|.
TGTGCCAGCAGACGAACAAGGAACACTGAAGCTTTCTTT
CASRRTRNTEAFF
>.|TRBJ1-1|TRBV6-5|.
TGTGCCAGCAGCCAGGGACGGAACACTGAAGCTTTCTTT
CASSQGRNTEAFF
>.|TRBJ1-1|TRBV5-3|.
TGTGCCAGATTAGAAAGGGGCCCGAAAAGGAGCACTGAAGCTTTCTTT
CARLERGPKRSTEAFF